The sequence of this T cell receptor (beta chain) was determined in a study of blood T cell repertoires in COVID-19. Overall study: The study drew acute and convalescent COVID-19 samples from the United States, Italy and Spain. Sample material is recorded as cDNA or gDNA derived from T cells, B-cell-depleted T cells, or PBMCs.

The V and J ends lost 1 base and 0 bases, in that order; junction bases with no gene match: 4. CDR1 is SGHNT and CDR2 is YYREEE in the germline V gene (reference sequence). This CDR3 is 15 amino acids long. How the authors handled the data: Cell counts per sample came from amplifying reference gene primers. Assay used: immunoSEQ multiplex PCR; TCRdb lists only in-frame clones, some missing. The D gene and trimming were derived from the DNA, and the V and J assignments and clone size from that table. This sample has about 180,000 clones, with more than 80% found just once. This clone came up once. This TCR was sampled from a human donor in a cohort sampled during active COVID-19. The gene calls are TRBV5-4 and TRBJ2-7, with 7 bases fitting TRBD1. The material sequenced was peripheral blood. The CDR3 reads CASSLLTGSSYEQYF. The CDR3 coding sequence is TGTGCCAGCAGCTTGTTGACAGGGAGCTCCTACGAGCAGTACTTC.